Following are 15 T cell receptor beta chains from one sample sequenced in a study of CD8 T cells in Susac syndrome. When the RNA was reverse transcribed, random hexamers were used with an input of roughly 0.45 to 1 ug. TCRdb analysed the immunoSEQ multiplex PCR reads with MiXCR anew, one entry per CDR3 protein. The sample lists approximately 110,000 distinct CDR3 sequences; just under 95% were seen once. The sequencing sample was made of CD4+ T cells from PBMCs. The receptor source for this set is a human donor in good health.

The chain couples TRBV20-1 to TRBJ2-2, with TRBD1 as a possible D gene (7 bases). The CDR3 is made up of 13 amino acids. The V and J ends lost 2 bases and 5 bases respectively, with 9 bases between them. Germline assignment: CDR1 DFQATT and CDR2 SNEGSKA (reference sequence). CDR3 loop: CSARSGGTGELFF. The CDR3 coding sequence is TGCAGTGCTAGATCAGGGGGGACCGGGGAGCTGTTTTTT.

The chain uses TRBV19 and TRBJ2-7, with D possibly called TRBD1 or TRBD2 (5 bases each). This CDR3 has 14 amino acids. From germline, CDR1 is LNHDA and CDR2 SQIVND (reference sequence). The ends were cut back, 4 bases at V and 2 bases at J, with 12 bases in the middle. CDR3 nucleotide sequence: TGTGCCAGTAGTACCACTGGGGGTCCCTACGAGCAGTACTTC. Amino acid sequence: CASSTTGGPYEQYF.

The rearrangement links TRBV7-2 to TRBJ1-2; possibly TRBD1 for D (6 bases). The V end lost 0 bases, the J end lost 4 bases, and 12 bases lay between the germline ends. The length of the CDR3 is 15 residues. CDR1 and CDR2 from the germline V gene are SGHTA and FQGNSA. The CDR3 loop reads CASSLAVGAGYGYTF. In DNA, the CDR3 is TGTGCCAGCAGCTTAGCTGTGGGGGCCGGCTATGGCTACACCTTC.

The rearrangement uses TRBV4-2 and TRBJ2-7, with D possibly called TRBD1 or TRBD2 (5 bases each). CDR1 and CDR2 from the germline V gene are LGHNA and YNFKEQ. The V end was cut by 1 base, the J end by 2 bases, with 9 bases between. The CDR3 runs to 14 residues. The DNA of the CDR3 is TGTGCCAGCAGCCAAGGAGAGGGGACCTACGAGCAGTACTTC. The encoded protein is CASSQGEGTYEQYF.

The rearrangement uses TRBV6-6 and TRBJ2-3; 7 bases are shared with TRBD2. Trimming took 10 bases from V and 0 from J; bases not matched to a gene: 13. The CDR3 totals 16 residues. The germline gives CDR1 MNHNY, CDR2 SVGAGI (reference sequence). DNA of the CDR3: TGTGCCACCAAGGCGCGGCTAGCGGCTAGCACAGATACGCAGTATTTT. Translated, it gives CATKARLAASTDTQYF.

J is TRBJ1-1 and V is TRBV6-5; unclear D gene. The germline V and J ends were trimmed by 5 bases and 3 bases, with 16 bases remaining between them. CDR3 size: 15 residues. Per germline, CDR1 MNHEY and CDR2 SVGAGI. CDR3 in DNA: TGTGCCAGCAGTGTCCGACCGACGGCCTACACTGAAGCTTTCTTT. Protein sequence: CASSVRPTAYTEAFF.

The CDR3, as DNA: TGTGCCAGCAGCCTCGGGATCTTAAATGAAAAACTGTTTTTT. This encodes CASSLGILNEKLFF. The rearrangement links TRBV3-1 to TRBJ1-4; no reliable D call. This CDR3 spans 14 amino acids. Deletions cut 4 bases from V and 5 bases from J, with 11 bases between. Germline values: CDR1 LGHDT, CDR2 YNNKEL (reference sequence).

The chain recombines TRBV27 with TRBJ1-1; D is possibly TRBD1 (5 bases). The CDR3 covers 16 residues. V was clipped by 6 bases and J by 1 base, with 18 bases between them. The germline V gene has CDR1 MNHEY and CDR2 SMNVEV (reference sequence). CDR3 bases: TGTGCCAGCAGCTTCTCGCCGGGGGGGAGGAACACTGAAGCTTTCTTT. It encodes CASSFSPGGRNTEAFF.

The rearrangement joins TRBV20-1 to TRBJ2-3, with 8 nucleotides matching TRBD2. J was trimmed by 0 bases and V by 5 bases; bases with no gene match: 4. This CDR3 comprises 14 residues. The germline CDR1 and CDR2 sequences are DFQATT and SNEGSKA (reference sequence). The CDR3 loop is CSARLALSTDTQYF. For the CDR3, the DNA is TGCAGTGCTCGACTAGCGCTAAGCACAGATACGCAGTATTTT.

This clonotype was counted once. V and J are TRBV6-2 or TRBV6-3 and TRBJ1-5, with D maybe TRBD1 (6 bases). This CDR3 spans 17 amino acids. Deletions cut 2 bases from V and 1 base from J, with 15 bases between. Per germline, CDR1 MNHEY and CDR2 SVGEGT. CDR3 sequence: CASSYPHGGLSNQPQHF. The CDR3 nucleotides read TGTGCCAGCAGTTACCCACACGGGGGGCTGAGCAATCAGCCCCAGCATTTT.

The DNA of the CDR3 is TGTGCCAGCAGCTTTGGCACCAATCAGCCCCAGCATTTT. As protein: CASSFGTNQPQHF. The genes are TRBV7-2 and TRBJ1-5; D gene ambiguous. The CDR3 totals 13 residues. V dropped 3 bases and J dropped 3 bases, with 6 bases sitting between them. Germline V lookup: CDR1 SGHTA, CDR2 FQGNSA.

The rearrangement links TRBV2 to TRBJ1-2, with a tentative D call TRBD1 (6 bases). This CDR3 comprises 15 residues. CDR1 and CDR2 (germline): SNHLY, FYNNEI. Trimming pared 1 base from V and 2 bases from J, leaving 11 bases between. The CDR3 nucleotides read TGTGCCAGCAGTGAAGGGCGGGGGCGGAACTATGGCTACACCTTC. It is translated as CASSEGRGRNYGYTF.

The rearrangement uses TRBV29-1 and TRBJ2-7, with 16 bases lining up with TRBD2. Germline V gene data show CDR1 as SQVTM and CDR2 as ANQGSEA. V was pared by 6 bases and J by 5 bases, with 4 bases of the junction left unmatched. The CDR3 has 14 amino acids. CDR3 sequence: CSVGTSGRAHEQYF. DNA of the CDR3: TGCAGCGTCGGGACTAGCGGGAGGGCCCACGAGCAGTACTTC.

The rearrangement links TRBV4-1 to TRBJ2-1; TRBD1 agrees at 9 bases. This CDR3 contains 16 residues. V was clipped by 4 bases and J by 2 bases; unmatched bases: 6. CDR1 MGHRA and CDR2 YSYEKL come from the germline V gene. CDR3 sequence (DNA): TGCGCCAGCAGCCGAGCGGACAGGGGACCCTACAATGAGCAGTTCTTC. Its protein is CASSRADRGPYNEQFF.

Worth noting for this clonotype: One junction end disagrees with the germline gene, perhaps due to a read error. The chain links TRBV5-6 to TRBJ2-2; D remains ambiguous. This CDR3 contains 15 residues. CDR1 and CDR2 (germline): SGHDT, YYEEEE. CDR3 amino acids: CANSSLQTNTGELFF. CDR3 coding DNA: TGTGCCAACAGCTCACTACAGACGAACACCGGGGAGCTGTTTTTT.